The 31 T cell receptor beta chains given below trace back to one sample, sequenced in a study of cytomegalovirus exposure and HLA in healthy donors. Use of 60 Vbeta and 13 Jbeta primers characterized the PCR. Sequenced by immunoSEQ multiplex PCR; TCRdb stores in-frame clones only, minus some. Among 110,000 or so clones listed, 76% were seen once. Sequenced input: PBMCs. These receptors all stem from a woman aged 50 to 60 in good health and CMV-seropositive.

This chain connects TRBV6-1 to TRBJ1-1; unclear D gene. Per the germline V gene, CDR1 is MNHNS and CDR2 is SASEGT. V was cut by 4 bases and J by 8 bases, with 8 bases left in between. The CDR3 length is 11 residues. This chain's CDR3 is CASSGPREAFF. CDR3 bases: TGTGCCAGCAGTGGGCCCCGAGAAGCTTTCTTT.

The chain has TRBV9 and TRBJ2-3; D perhaps matches TRBD1 (6 bases). The CDR3 length is 16 residues. Trimming removed 3 bases from V and 3 bases from J, with 17 bases in between. Germline V gives CDR1 SGDLS, CDR2 YYNGEE. CDR3 region: CASSADRSAWTDTQYF. CDR3 coding DNA: TGTGCCAGCAGCGCCGACAGGTCTGCGTGGACAGATACGCAGTATTTT.

This clone was seen once. The chain has TRBV9 and TRBJ2-7, with D maybe TRBD2 (5 bases). Between the trimmed V and J ends, which lost 3 bases and 3 bases, there was a span of 7 bases. The CDR3 extends over 12 amino acids. CDR1 is SGDLS, CDR2 YYNGEE, per germline. The CDR3 spells CASSAEGYEQYF. In DNA form, the CDR3 reads TGTGCCAGCAGCGCCGAGGGCTACGAGCAGTACTTC.

This clone was detected only once. V is TRBV7-2 and J is TRBJ2-2; TRBD1 agrees at 8 bases. The CDR3 runs to 15 residues. V gave up 5 bases and J gave up 7 bases; unmatched junction bases: 9. Per the germline V gene, CDR1 is SGHTA and CDR2 is FQGNSA. Written as DNA, the CDR3 is TGTGCCAGCAGCCAGGGACAGGTAAGTGGCGGGGAGCTGTTTTTT. It translates to CASSQGQVSGGELFF.

This chain links TRBV7-2 with TRBJ1-2; D might be TRBD1 (6 bases). V was pared by 4 bases and J by 4 bases, with 10 bases between. This CDR3 spans 13 amino acids. Per germline, CDR1 SGHTA and CDR2 FQGNSA. The CDR3 DNA reads TGTGCCAGCAGCTCTCAGGGGAGCTATGGCTACACCTTC. Residues: CASSSQGSYGYTF.

The rearrangement joins TRBV4-2 to TRBJ2-1; D not certain. With 0 bases removed from V and 12 bases from J, the gap between germline ends came to 21 bases. CDR1 is LGHNA and CDR2 is YNFKEQ in the germline V gene. This CDR3 has 16 residues. This chain's CDR3 is CASSQDPDGSGRGQFF. The CDR3 nucleotides read TGTGCCAGCAGCCAAGACCCCGACGGTAGTGGTCGCGGGCAGTTCTTC.

The chain recombines TRBV7-2 with TRBJ2-1; 14 nucleotides line up with TRBD2. CDR1 is SGHTA and CDR2 is FQGNSA in the germline V gene. Losses at the gene ends were 5 bases for V and 10 bases for J; bases not matched to a gene: 16. The CDR3 runs to 18 residues. The CDR3 loop is CASSPPGLAGGPLGEQFF. The CDR3 DNA is TGTGCCAGCAGCCCCCCCGGACTAGCGGGGGGCCCCCTCGGGGAGCAGTTCTTC.

The rearrangement uses TRBV19 and TRBJ1-3; the match to TRBD1 covers 7 bases. V lost 4 bases, J lost 0 bases, and 6 bases stayed unmatched. The CDR3 extends over 16 amino acids. Germline V gene data show CDR1 as LNHDA and CDR2 as SQIVND (reference sequence). CDR3 loop: CASSSWGQRSGNTIYF. CDR3 nucleotide sequence: TGTGCCAGTAGTAGCTGGGGACAGCGCTCTGGAAACACCATATATTTT.

CDR3 amino acids: CASSFQGVGGYTF. The CDR3 DNA reads as TGTGCCAGCAGCTTTCAGGGGGTCGGCGGCTACACCTTC. The chain joins TRBV7-2 to TRBJ1-2; 7 nucleotides match TRBD1. V was clipped by 3 bases and J by 8 bases; unmatched bases: 6. Per the germline V gene, CDR1 is SGHTA and CDR2 is FQGNSA. The CDR3 is made up of 13 amino acids.

This clone occurred once. The V gene is TRBV29-1, the J gene TRBJ1-2, with 7 bases that match TRBD1. V was clipped by 5 bases and J by 4 bases; unmatched bases: 4. The CDR3 has 12 amino acids. Germline assignment: CDR1 SQVTM and CDR2 ANQGSEA. For the CDR3, the DNA is TGCAGCGTTTGGACAGGAACCTATGGCTACACCTTC. Protein sequence: CSVWTGTYGYTF. Filled out from reference TRBV29-1 and TRBJ1-2, the complete variable domain reads SAVISQKPSRDICQRGTSLTIQCQVDSQVTMMFWYRQQPGQSLTLIATANQGSEATYESGFVIDKFPISRPNLTFSTLTVSNMSPEDSSIYLCSVWTGTYGYTFGSGTRLTVV.

This clone was seen a handful of times. This chain uses TRBV7-2 with TRBJ2-7; 7 bases agree with TRBD1. Per germline, CDR1 SGHTA and CDR2 FQGNSA. The V and J ends lost 6 bases and 2 bases, in that order; junction bases with no gene match: 4. The CDR3 sequence is 13 residues long. The CDR3 DNA follows: TGTGCCAGCAGTAACAGGGGAACCTACGAGCAGTACTTC. It specifies CASSNRGTYEQYF.

The sample holds one count of this clone. The V gene is TRBV5-1, the J gene TRBJ2-2; 8 bases map to TRBD2. Germline CDR1 and CDR2: SGHRS and YFSETQ. With 7 bases clipped from V and 0 bases from J, the junction kept 5 bases outside the gene matches. The CDR3 has 15 residues. The DNA for the CDR3 is TGCGCCAGCCAAAGTAGCGGGACGAACACCGGGGAGCTGTTTTTT. It is translated as CASQSSGTNTGELFF.

V and J are TRBV7-8 and TRBJ2-3; 7 bases line up with TRBD2. J was trimmed by 4 bases and V by 5 bases; bases with no gene match: 12. The CDR3 is made up of 16 amino acids. CDR1 is SGHVS and CDR2 is FQNEAQ in the germline V gene. CDR3 sequence (DNA): TGTGCCAGCAGCCCAGTGGGAGGGAGCGGGGCAGATACGCAGTATTTT. It is translated as CASSPVGGSGADTQYF. The complete variable domain, with remaining parts taken from reference TRBV7-8 and TRBJ2-3, reads GAGVSQSPRYKVAKRGQDVALRCDPISGHVSLFWYQQALGQGPEFLTYFQNEAQLDKSGLPSDRFFAERPEGSVSTLKIQRTQQEDSAVYLCASSPVGGSGADTQYFGPGTRLTVL.

This sequence joins TRBV11-3 and TRBJ2-1; the match to TRBD2 covers 10 bases. The CDR3 sequence is 16 residues long. V lost 5 bases and J lost 8; bases outside the gene matches: 12. Germline V lookup: CDR1 SGHNT, CDR2 YENEEA. The CDR3 is CASSPKRAGGRDEQFF. The DNA of the CDR3 is TGTGCCAGCAGCCCAAAGAGAGCGGGGGGGCGTGATGAGCAGTTCTTC.

About this clone itself: This CDR3 is also generated by other DNA sequences in the sample. The chain recombines TRBV25-1 with TRBJ2-3; D remains ambiguous. Trimming cost V 3 bases and J 2 bases, with 3 bases left between them. In germline, CDR1 is MGHDK, CDR2 SYGVNS. The CDR3 covers 12 residues. The DNA of the CDR3 is TGTGCCAGCAGTGACTACACAGATACGCAGTATTTT. Encoded protein: CASSDYTDTQYF.

This sequence joins TRBV5-6 and TRBJ1-5, with D unclear. The germline V and J ends were trimmed by 0 bases and 3 bases, with 10 bases remaining between them. The CDR3 is made up of 15 amino acids. Germline CDR1 SGHDT, CDR2 YYEEEE. The DNA of the CDR3 is TGTGCCAGCAGCTTGGCCCGGGTCCTCAATCAGCCCCAGCATTTT. Its protein product is CASSLARVLNQPQHF.

To note about this clone: A junction boundary mismatches the germline segment, possibly from a read error. V gene TRBV7-9 combines with J gene TRBJ1-1; 7 nucleotides match TRBD1. This CDR3 region has 13 residues. CDR1 SEHNR and CDR2 FQNEAQ come from the germline V gene (reference sequence). For the CDR3, the DNA is TGTTCCAGCAGCGGGACAGAGAACACTGAAGCTTTCTTT. Its translation: CSSSGTENTEAFF.

The chain recombines TRBV7-6 with TRBJ2-2; 13 bases match TRBD2. The CDR3 runs 16 residues. Germline CDR1 reads SGHVS; CDR2 reads FNYEAQ. V dropped 5 bases and J dropped 5; count of bases not matched to a gene: 5. The CDR3 region is CASSPRLAGGTGELFF. The CDR3 region has the DNA TGTGCCAGCAGCCCCCGACTAGCGGGAGGAACCGGGGAGCTGTTTTTT.

The genes are TRBV12-1 and TRBJ2-2; the table names TRBD1, a call not compared with the DNA. TRBV12-1 is given as a pseudogene. The CDR3 totals 17 residues. The DNA for the CDR3 is TGTGCCAGCAGCTTTGTTCGGGACAGGGTCCACACCGGGGAGCTGTTTTTT. Its protein product is CASSFVRDRVHTGELFF.

This clone was found a few times. The chain uses TRBV7-8 and TRBJ2-5; 11 nucleotides match TRBD2. Germline V CDR1 and CDR2: SGHVS, FQNEAQ. J gave up 4 bases and V 5 bases, and 6 bases lay outside the gene matches. The CDR3 extends over 15 amino acids. The CDR3 sequence: CASSQLAGVRETQYF. In nucleotides, the CDR3 is TGTGCCAGCAGCCAACTAGCGGGGGTGCGAGAGACCCAGTACTTC.

This clone showed up just a few times. The V call is TRBV6-6, the J call TRBJ2-7; D not resolved. Per germline, CDR1 MNHNY and CDR2 SVGAGI (reference sequence). The germline V and J ends were trimmed by 4 bases and 7 bases, with 8 bases remaining between them. The CDR3 consists of 11 residues. The CDR3 bases are TGTGCCAGCAGTTCCGGAGCAGAGCAGTACTTC. Amino acids: CASSSGAEQYF.

This rearrangement joins TRBV27 to TRBJ1-6, with 11 positions matching TRBD1. Germline CDR1 MNHEY, CDR2 SMNVEV (reference sequence). V lost 2 bases and J lost 10; bases outside the gene matches: 1. The CDR3 loop spans 14 amino acids. DNA for the CDR3: TGTGCCAGCAGTTTAAGGACAGGGGGCTCACCCCTCCACTTT. It codes for CASSLRTGGSPLHF.

The chain joins TRBV4-2 to TRBJ2-1; 11 bases fit TRBD2. Germline CDR1 is LGHNA and CDR2 is YNFKEQ. V gave up 1 base and J gave up 7 bases; unmatched junction bases: 6. The CDR3 has 16 residues. The CDR3, as DNA: TGTGCCAGCAGCCAAGTCCTAGCGGGGGGTTGGAATGAGCAGTTCTTC. Translation: CASSQVLAGGWNEQFF.

CDR3 sequence: CASSSVSGRVEAYEQFF. Here the CDR3 DNA reads TGTGCCAGCAGTTCTGTAAGCGGGAGGGTTGAGGCCTATGAGCAGTTCTTC. V and J are TRBV27 and TRBJ2-1, with 10 bases lining up with TRBD2. The germline V gene has CDR1 MNHEY and CDR2 SMNVEV (reference sequence). This CDR3 spans 17 amino acids. Trimming at V came to 4 bases and at J to 8 bases, leaving 14 bases not matched to a gene.

This clone appeared once. The chain is built from TRBV27 and TRBJ1-4, with unresolved D. Germline CDR1 and CDR2: MNHEY and SMNVEV (reference sequence). This CDR3 is built from 14 residues. V was clipped by 5 bases and J by 7 bases, with 14 bases between them. The CDR3 loop reads CASSPRQNIEKLFF. The CDR3 DNA reads as TGTGCCAGCAGTCCTAGGCAGAATATTGAAAAACTGTTTTTT.

This clone was counted only a few times. The chain links TRBV5-4 to TRBJ2-7, with D possibly matching TRBD1 (5 bases). V lost 2 bases and J 5 bases, leaving 11 bases between the germline ends. The germline V gene has CDR1 SGHNT and CDR2 YYREEE (reference sequence). This CDR3 has 13 residues. This CDR3 reads CASSLHSRDEQYF. In DNA form, the CDR3 reads TGTGCCAGCAGCTTACATAGCAGGGACGAGCAGTACTTC.

The chain carries TRBV18 and TRBJ1-5, with TRBD1 as a possible D gene (6 bases). Germline V gene sequence: CDR1 KGHSH, CDR2 LQKENI. The CDR3 runs 14 residues. Trimming removed 6 bases at V and 3 bases at J, with 12 bases between. The CDR3: CASSPQGINQPQHF. CDR3 coding DNA: TGTGCCAGCTCGCCCCAGGGGATCAATCAGCCCCAGCATTTT.

V usage is TRBV19 and J usage is TRBJ2-7, with D hard to call. Germline values: CDR1 LNHDA, CDR2 SQIVND (reference sequence). V was pared by 3 bases and J by 3 bases, with 6 bases between. This CDR3 is 12 amino acids long. CDR3 protein: CASSIGGYEQYF. The CDR3, as DNA: TGTGCCAGTAGTATTGGCGGCTACGAGCAGTACTTC. Using reference TRBV19 and TRBJ2-7 for the parts outside the CDR3, the full variable domain is DGGITQSPKYLFRKEGQNVTLSCEQNLNHDAMYWYRQDPGQGLRLIYYSQIVNDFQKGDIAEGYSVSREKKESFPLTVTSAQKNPTAFYLCASSIGGYEQYFGPGTRLTVT.

V gene TRBV4-2 combines with J gene TRBJ2-7; 9 bases map to TRBD1. Germline V CDR1 and CDR2: LGHNA, YNFKEQ. J lost 7 bases, V lost 4 bases, and 8 bases had no gene match. This CDR3 is 14 amino acids long. As DNA, the CDR3 is TGTGCCAGCAGCCTGGGACAGGGCTTGGGGGAGCAGTACTTC. It encodes CASSLGQGLGEQYF.

The CDR3 nucleotides read TGTGCCAGCAGCTTATACCAGGGGAAGACCCAGTACTTC. It specifies CASSLYQGKTQYF. This rearrangement joins TRBV11-3 to TRBJ2-5, with TRBD1 as a possible D gene (6 bases). Germline CDR1 and CDR2: SGHNT and YENEEA. V lost 2 bases and J lost 6, with 10 bases in between. The CDR3 runs 13 residues.

The V and J genes are TRBV5-4 and TRBJ2-5, with D maybe TRBD1 (5 bases). The V gene lost 0 bases and the J gene lost 2 bases, with 11 bases spanning the gap. The CDR3 loop spans 15 amino acids. CDR1 and CDR2 (germline): SGHNT, YYREEE (reference sequence). The CDR3 protein is CASSLEGPQQETQYF. The CDR3 DNA is TGTGCCAGCAGCTTGGAGGGGCCCCAGCAAGAGACCCAGTACTTC.